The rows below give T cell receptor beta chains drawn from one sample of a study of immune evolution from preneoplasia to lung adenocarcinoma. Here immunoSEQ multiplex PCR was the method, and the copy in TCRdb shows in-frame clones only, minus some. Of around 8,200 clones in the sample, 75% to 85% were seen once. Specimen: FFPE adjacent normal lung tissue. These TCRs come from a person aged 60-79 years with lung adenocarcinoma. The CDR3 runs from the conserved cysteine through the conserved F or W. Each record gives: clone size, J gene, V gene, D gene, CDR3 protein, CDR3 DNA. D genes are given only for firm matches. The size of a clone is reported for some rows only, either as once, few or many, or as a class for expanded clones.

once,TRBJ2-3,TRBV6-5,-,CASKNSGNTDTQYF,TGTGCCAGTAAAAATAGCGGTAACACAGATACGCAGTATTTT
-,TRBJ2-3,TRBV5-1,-,CASMTGDWADTQYF,TGCGCCAGCATGACGGGAGATTGGGCAGATACGCAGTATTTT
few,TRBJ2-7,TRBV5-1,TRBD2,CASSSGTSGSYEQYF,TGCGCCAGCAGCTCCGGGACTAGCGGGTCCTACGAGCAGTACTTC
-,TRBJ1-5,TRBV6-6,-,CASSYPIVGNQPQHF,TGTGCCAGCAGTTATCCAATCGTCGGGAATCAGCCCCAGCATTTT
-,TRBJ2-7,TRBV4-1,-,CASSQGVSRAYEQYF,TGCGCCAGCAGCCAAGGGGTTTCCCGAGCCTACGAGCAGTACTTC
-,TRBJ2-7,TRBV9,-,CASSAFAMSYEQYF,TGTGCCAGCAGCGCCTTTGCGATGTCCTACGAGCAGTACTTC
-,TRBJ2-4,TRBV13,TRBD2,CASSYRGGGAKNIQYF,TGTGCCAGCAGCTACCGGGGGGGCGGTGCCAAAAACATTCAGTACTTC
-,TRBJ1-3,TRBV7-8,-,CASSLGVGDTIYF,TGTGCCAGCAGCTTAGGTGTAGGAGACACCATATATTTT
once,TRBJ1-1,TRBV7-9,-,CASSLTDREAFF,TGTGCCAGCAGTTTAACCGACAGAGAAGCTTTCTTT
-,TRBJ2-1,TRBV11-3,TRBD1,CASSLASRGNDEQFF,TGTGCCAGCAGCTTAGCTTCCAGGGGGAACGATGAGCAGTTCTTC
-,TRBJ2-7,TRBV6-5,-,CASSPRAGRYYEQYF,TGTGCCAGCAGTCCGCGGGCGGGCAGATACTACGAGCAGTACTTC
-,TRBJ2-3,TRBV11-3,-,CASSLGGGTNTQYF,TGTGCCAGCAGCTTAGGGGGAGGTACAAATACGCAGTATTTT
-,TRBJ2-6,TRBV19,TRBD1,CASSSGTGNSGANVLTF,TGTGCCAGTAGTTCAGGGACAGGAAACTCTGGGGCCAACGTCCTGACTTTC
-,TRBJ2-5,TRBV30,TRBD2,CAQILAGGQETQYF,TGTGCCCAAATCCTAGCGGGAGGACAAGAGACCCAGTACTTC
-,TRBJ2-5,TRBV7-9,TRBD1,CASSRGQGETQYF,TGTGCCAGCAGCCGGGGACAGGGAGAGACCCAGTACTTC
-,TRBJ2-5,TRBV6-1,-,CASSESRGLETQYF,TGTGCCAGCAGTGAATCCAGGGGCCTAGAGACCCAGTACTTC
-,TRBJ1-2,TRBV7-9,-,CASSADTSGYTF,TGTGCCAGCAGCGCGGACACCAGTGGCTACACCTTC
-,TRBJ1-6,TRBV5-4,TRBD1,CASSLDRGNSPLHF,TGTGCCAGCAGCTTGGACAGGGGGAATTCACCCCTCCACTTT
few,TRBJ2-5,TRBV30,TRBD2,CAWESLAGAGETQYF,TGTGCCTGGGAGTCACTAGCGGGAGCAGGTGAGACCCAGTACTTC
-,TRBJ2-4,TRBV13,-,CASSLGGSRGLGNIQYF,TGTGCCAGCAGCTTAGGCGGGAGCCGGGGTTTAGGGAACATTCAGTACTTC
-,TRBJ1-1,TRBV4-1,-,CASSQAWDPEAFF,TGCGCCAGCAGCCAAGCCTGGGACCCTGAAGCTTTCTTT
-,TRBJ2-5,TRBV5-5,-,CASSSFDSYWETQYF,TGTGCCAGCAGCTCGTTCGACAGTTATTGGGAGACCCAGTACTTC
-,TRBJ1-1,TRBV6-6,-,CASSVNTEAFF,TGTGCCAGCAGTGTGAACACTGAAGCTTTCTTT
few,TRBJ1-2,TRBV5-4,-,CASSLGAGTDYGYTF,TGTGCCAGCAGCTTGGGCGCAGGGACTGACTATGGCTACACCTTC
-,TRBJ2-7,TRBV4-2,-,CASSQDPGTWSSYEQYF,TGTGCCAGCAGCCAGGACCCCGGGACGTGGAGCTCCTACGAGCAGTACTTC
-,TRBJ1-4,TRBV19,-,CASSRSTAEKLFF,TGTGCCAGTAGTAGGTCAACCGCAGAAAAACTGTTTTTT
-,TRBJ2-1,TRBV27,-,CASSRTGLNEQFF,TGTGCCAGCAGTCGTACAGGGCTCAATGAGCAGTTCTTC
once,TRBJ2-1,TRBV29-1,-,CSVRGIAYNEQFF,TGCAGCGTTCGGGGTATTGCTTACAATGAGCAGTTCTTC
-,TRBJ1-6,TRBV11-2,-,CASSLGVPPLHF,TGTGCCAGCAGCTTAGGGGTCCCCCCCCTCCACTTT
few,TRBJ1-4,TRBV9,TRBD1,CASSVGGQGNEKLFF,TGTGCCAGCAGCGTAGGAGGACAGGGTAATGAAAAACTGTTTTTT
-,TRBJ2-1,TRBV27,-,CASSLSGAIQFF,TGTGCCAGCAGTTTATCCGGGGCAATCCAGTTCTTC
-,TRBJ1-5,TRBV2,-,CASSGTVNQPQHF,TGTGCCAGCAGTGGGACAGTCAATCAGCCCCAGCATTTT
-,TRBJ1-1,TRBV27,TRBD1,CASSSDRGLFNTEAFF,TGTGCCAGCAGTTCCGACAGGGGGCTGTTCAACACTGAAGCTTTCTTT
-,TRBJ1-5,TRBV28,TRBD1,CASRIGTDNQPQHF,TGTGCCAGCAGGATCGGGACAGACAATCAGCCCCAGCATTTT
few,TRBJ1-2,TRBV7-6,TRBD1,CASSLLQGADYGYTF,TGTGCCAGCAGCTTATTACAGGGGGCTGACTATGGCTACACCTTC